This T cell receptor beta chain was documented in a study of blood T cells in healthy people across ages. Findings and caveats of the study: Higher diversity, along with more naive CD4+ cells, distinguished long-lived donors from aged donors. The recorded TCR beta diversity per million T cells decreased in a roughly linear manner with age.

This clonotype was found many times. Its antigen is still unknown. A J-beta primer mix and a sample-barcoded 5' primer were used in a second PCR of roughly 6 to 11 cycles. TCRdb analysed the 5' RACE reads with MiXCR anew, one entry per CDR3 protein. The sample has approximately 900,000 distinct CDR3 sequences, about 29% seen once. V was clipped by 5 bases and J by 0 bases, with 13 bases between them. CDR1 is SQVTM and CDR2 is ANQGSEA in the germline V gene. The CDR3 spans 15 residues. The same data also went into a second study, on T cells of mothers and their children. Per that study: Slightly higher, non-significant overlap characterized related mother-child pairs relative to unrelated pairs.

This sequence originates from a woman aged 35 to 49 in good health. The chain combines TRBV29-1 with TRBJ1-4, with no clear D. The sequenced material came from blood. The CDR3 sequence is CSVFDPLATNEKLFF. The CDR3 nucleotides read TGCAGCGTTTTCGACCCACTAGCAACTAATGAAAAACTGTTTTTT.